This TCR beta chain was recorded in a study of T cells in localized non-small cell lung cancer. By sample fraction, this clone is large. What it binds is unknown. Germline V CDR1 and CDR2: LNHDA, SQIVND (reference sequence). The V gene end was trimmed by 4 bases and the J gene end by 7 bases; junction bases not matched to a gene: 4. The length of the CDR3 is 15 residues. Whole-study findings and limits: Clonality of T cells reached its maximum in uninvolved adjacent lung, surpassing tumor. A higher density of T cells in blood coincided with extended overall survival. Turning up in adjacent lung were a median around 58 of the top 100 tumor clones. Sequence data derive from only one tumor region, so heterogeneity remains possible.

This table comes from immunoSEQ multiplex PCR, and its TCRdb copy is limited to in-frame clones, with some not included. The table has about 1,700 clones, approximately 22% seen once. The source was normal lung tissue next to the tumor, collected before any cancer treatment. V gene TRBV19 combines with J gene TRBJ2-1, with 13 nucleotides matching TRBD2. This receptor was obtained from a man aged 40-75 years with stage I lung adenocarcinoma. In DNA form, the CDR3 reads TGTGCCAGTAGTAGGACTAGCGGGAGTCTTAATGAGCAGTTCTTC. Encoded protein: CASSRTSGSLNEQFF.